Reported below is one T cell receptor beta chain. Measured with immunoSEQ multiplex PCR; TCRdb has only the in-frame clones, and not every one. The sample contains fewer than 200,000 clones, 80% to 95% of which appear only once. The data were taken from a study of control samples from healthy donors and cancer patients. The germline V and J ends were trimmed by 4 bases and 6 bases, with 23 bases remaining between them. Germline CDR1 reads MNHNS; CDR2 reads SASEGT. This CDR3 contains 17 residues. The sample taken for sequencing was blood. The clonotype was recovered from a man younger than 35 in good health. The V and J genes are TRBV6-1 and TRBJ2-3, with a tentative D call TRBD1 (6 bases). CDR3 protein: CASSGANLQGLRDTQYF. CDR3 nucleotides: TGTGCCAGCAGTGGAGCCAACTTACAGGGTTTGAGGGATACGCAGTATTTT.